This T cell receptor (beta chain) was sequenced for a study of blood T cell repertoires in COVID-19. The overall study: Samples taken during acute and convalescent COVID-19 were collected in the United States, Italy and Spain. From T cells, B-cell-depleted T cells, or PBMCs came the material, which was cDNA or gDNA.

Source study methods: Reference gene primer amplification gave nucleated cell count estimates. TCRdb's table, derived via immunoSEQ multiplex PCR, lists solely in-frame clones and lacks some. V, J and clone size derive from that table, while D and trimming were established from the DNA sequence. The profile shows some 38,000 clones, just under 75% of them singletons. Patients at the Seattle site were enrolled during active infection and followed longitudinally. The V end lost 4 bases, the J end lost 4 bases, and 9 bases lay between the germline ends. This CDR3 is 14 amino acids long. CDR1 SGHDT and CDR2 YYEEEE come from the germline V gene.

Specimen: peripheral blood. This clonotype was obtained from a man aged 70-80 years with COVID-19, enrolled during active disease. The chain joins TRBV5-6 to TRBJ1-6; no clear D gene. The CDR3 region is CASSPESYNSPLHF. The CDR3, as DNA: TGTGCCAGCAGCCCTGAGAGTTATAATTCACCCCTCCACTTT.